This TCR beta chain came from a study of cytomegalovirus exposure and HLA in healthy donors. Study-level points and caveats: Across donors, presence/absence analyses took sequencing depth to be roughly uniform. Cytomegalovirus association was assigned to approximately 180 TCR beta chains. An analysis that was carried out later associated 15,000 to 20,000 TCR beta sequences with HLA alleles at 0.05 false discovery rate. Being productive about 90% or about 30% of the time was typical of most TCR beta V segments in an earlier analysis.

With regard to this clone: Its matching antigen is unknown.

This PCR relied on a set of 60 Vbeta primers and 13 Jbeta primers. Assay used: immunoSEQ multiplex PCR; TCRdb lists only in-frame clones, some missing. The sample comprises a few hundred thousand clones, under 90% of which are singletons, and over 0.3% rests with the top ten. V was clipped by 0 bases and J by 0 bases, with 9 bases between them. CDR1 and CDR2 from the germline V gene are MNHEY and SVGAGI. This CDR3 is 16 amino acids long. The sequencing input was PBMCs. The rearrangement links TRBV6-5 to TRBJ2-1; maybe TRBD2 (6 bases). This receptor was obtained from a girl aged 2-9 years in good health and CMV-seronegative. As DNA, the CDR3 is TGTGCCAGCAGTTACTCGAGCGGGTCCTCCTACAATGAGCAGTTCTTC. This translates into CASSYSSGSSYNEQFF.